Below, 4 T cell receptor beta chains from the same sample are listed, as sequenced in a study of blood T cell repertoires in COVID-19. Repertoires were generated with immunoSEQ multiplex PCR, while TCRdb's copy carries only in-frame clones and drops some. Of about 190,000 clones in the sample, roughly four fifths are singletons; the top ten hold roughly an eighth. The source material was peripheral blood. The receptors stem from a man under 40 with active or convalescent COVID-19.

The chain couples TRBV5-6 to TRBJ2-2; 8 bases are shared with TRBD1. This CDR3 contains 16 residues. Trimming at V came to 0 bases and at J to 1 base, leaving 2 bases not matched to a gene. Germline CDR1 is SGHDT and CDR2 is YYEEEE. The CDR3 spells CASSLVGQGNTGELFF. CDR3 DNA sequence: TGTGCCAGCAGCTTGGTAGGACAGGGGAACACCGGGGAGCTGTTTTTT.

The V call is TRBV30, the J call TRBJ1-2; 9 nucleotides align to TRBD1. This CDR3 is built from 13 residues. Per germline, CDR1 GTSNPN and CDR2 SVGIG (reference sequence). J was trimmed by 7 bases and V by 1 base; bases with no gene match: 4. The CDR3, as DNA: TGTGCCTGGAGTGGCCTGACAGGGGGTGGCTACACCTTC. Residues: CAWSGLTGGGYTF.

This chain joins TRBV3-1 (or the pseudogene TRBV3-2) and TRBJ1-3; 11 bases are shared with TRBD1. This CDR3 region has 17 residues. Trimming took 7 bases from V and 4 from J; bases not matched to a gene: 12. Germline V gene sequence: CDR1 LGHDT, CDR2 YNNKEL (reference sequence). This CDR3 reads CASTTGQGGLEGNTIYF. CDR3 nucleotides: TGTGCCAGCACTACGGGACAGGGGGGATTGGAAGGAAACACCATATATTTT.

The chain recombines TRBV12-3 or TRBV12-4 with TRBJ2-5; unclear D gene. Trimming cost V 6 bases and J 1 base, with 9 bases left between them. The CDR3 contains 13 residues. This CDR3 reads CASSRHGQETQYF. The CDR3 bases are TGTGCCAGCAGCAGACACGGCCAAGAGACCCAGTACTTC.